The rows below give T cell receptor beta chains drawn from one sample of a study of T cell changes during pregnancy in multiple sclerosis. The method was immunoSEQ multiplex PCR; TCRdb's version includes in-frame clones alone and lacks a portion of them. The table has around 88,000 clones, about nine tenths seen once; the top ten hold roughly 2.5%. The sequencing used peripheral blood, collected in the first trimester of pregnancy. Receptors originate from a female donor with multiple sclerosis, enrolled in a pregnancy study. The CDR3 runs from the conserved cysteine through the conserved F or W. D genes are given only for firm matches. The listing skips clone size in some rows; elsewhere it reads once, few, many or a size class.

V: TRBV19
size: -
J: TRBJ1-6
D: -
CDR3: CASSMAGYNSPLHF
DNA: TGTGCCAGTAGTATGGCAGGGTATAATTCACCCCTCCACTTT

V: TRBV11-2
size: -
J: TRBJ2-1
D: TRBD2
CDR3: CASGRYETIAGGEQFF
DNA: TGTGCCAGCGGCCGCTACGAGACAATTGCGGGGGGTGAGCAGTTCTTC

V: TRBV5-4
size: -
J: TRBJ1-1
D: -
CDR3: CASSLPGMGAFF
DNA: TGTGCCAGCAGCTTGCCGGGTATGGGAGCTTTCTTT

V: TRBV12-2
size: once
J: TRBJ2-7
D: -
CDR3: CASRSIWGHPYEQYF
DNA: TGTGCAAGTCGCTCAATTTGGGGGCACCCCTACGAGCAGTACTTC

V: TRBV9
size: -
J: TRBJ2-2
D: TRBD1
CDR3: CASSETGLGTGELFF
DNA: TGTGCCAGCAGCGAGACAGGGTTGGGCACCGGGGAGCTGTTTTTT

V: TRBV6-5
size: -
J: TRBJ1-2
D: TRBD1
CDR3: CASSLGQGADGYTF
DNA: TGTGCCAGCAGTCTCGGACAGGGGGCTGATGGCTACACCTTC

V: TRBV11-3
size: -
J: TRBJ1-1
D: TRBD1
CDR3: CASSLQEGAWTEAFF
DNA: TGTGCCAGCAGCTTACAAGAGGGGGCGTGGACTGAAGCTTTCTTT

V: TRBV14
size: -
J: TRBJ1-2
D: TRBD1
CDR3: CASSQGPQGGTF
DNA: TGTGCCAGCAGCCAAGGCCCGCAGGGGGGCACCTTC

V: TRBV6-6
size: -
J: TRBJ1-2
D: TRBD1
CDR3: CASSYSGQYYGYTF
DNA: TGTGCCAGCAGTTACTCGGGACAGTACTATGGCTACACCTTC

V: TRBV4-3
size: -
J: TRBJ2-3
D: TRBD2
CDR3: CASSQDATSGGRMITDTQYF
DNA: TGCGCCAGCAGCCAAGATGCGACTAGCGGGGGTCGAATGATCACAGATACGCAGTATTTT

V: TRBV6-4
size: -
J: TRBJ2-3
D: TRBD2
CDR3: CASSDSGTSGTDTQYF
DNA: TGTGCCAGCAGTGACTCAGGGACTAGCGGCACAGATACGCAGTATTTT

V: TRBV7-7
size: -
J: TRBJ2-1
D: TRBD2
CDR3: CASSLDFSGSGEQFF
DNA: TGTGCTAGCAGCTTAGATTTCAGCGGGAGTGGTGAGCAGTTCTTC

V: TRBV5-8
size: -
J: TRBJ2-3
D: TRBD1
CDR3: CASSPGQGETDTQYF
DNA: TGTGCCAGCAGCCCAGGACAGGGGGAAACAGATACGCAGTATTTT

V: TRBV19
size: -
J: TRBJ1-5
D: TRBD1
CDR3: CASRSAGGQPQHF
DNA: TGTGCCAGTAGATCGGCAGGGGGGCAGCCCCAGCATTTT

V: TRBV7-9
size: -
J: TRBJ1-1
D: -
CDR3: CASSTGRGENTEAFF
DNA: TGTGCCAGCAGCACCGGGCGGGGGGAGAACACTGAAGCTTTCTTT

V: TRBV2
size: -
J: TRBJ2-2
D: TRBD2
CDR3: CASRGGNQGELFF
DNA: TGTGCCAGCAGGGGGGGGAACCAAGGGGAGCTGTTTTTT

V: TRBV14
size: -
J: TRBJ2-5
D: -
CDR3: CASSQVHLGQRFQETQYF
DNA: TGTGCCAGCAGCCAAGTTCACCTCGGACAGCGTTTCCAAGAGACCCAGTACTTC

V: TRBV14
size: -
J: TRBJ2-3
D: TRBD1
CDR3: CASSRVTGGADTQYF
DNA: TGTGCCAGCAGCCGCGTGACAGGGGGCGCGGATACGCAGTATTTT

V: TRBV2
size: -
J: TRBJ2-2
D: -
CDR3: CASSEWRGNTGELFF
DNA: TGTGCCAGCAGTGAATGGCGGGGGAACACCGGGGAGCTGTTTTTT

V: TRBV14
size: -
J: TRBJ2-7
D: TRBD2
CDR3: CASSLAGAGEQYF
DNA: TGTGCCAGCAGTCTAGCGGGAGCGGGGGAGCAGTACTTC

V: TRBV5-1
size: -
J: TRBJ1-2
D: TRBD1
CDR3: CASSSGQGYGYTF
DNA: TGCGCCAGCAGCTCGGGACAGGGCTATGGCTACACCTTC

V: TRBV7-2
size: -
J: TRBJ2-6
D: -
CDR3: CASSSGFLGANVLTF
DNA: TGTGCCAGCAGTTCAGGGTTTTTGGGGGCCAACGTCCTGACTTTC

V: TRBV30
size: -
J: TRBJ2-1
D: -
CDR3: CAWSSASYNEQFF
DNA: TGTGCCTGGAGTTCTGCCAGCTACAATGAGCAGTTCTTC

V: TRBV27
size: -
J: TRBJ1-2
D: -
CDR3: CASRSQGTYGYTF
DNA: TGTGCCAGCAGGTCACAGGGTACCTATGGCTACACCTTC

V: TRBV19
size: -
J: TRBJ1-3
D: -
CDR3: CASRRGSSGNTIYF
DNA: TGTGCCAGTAGACGGGGTTCCTCTGGAAACACCATATATTTT

V: TRBV7-2
size: -
J: TRBJ2-6
D: TRBD1
CDR3: CASSFRTGAGANVLTF
DNA: TGTGCCAGCAGCTTTAGGACAGGCGCTGGGGCCAACGTCCTGACTTTC

V: TRBV30
size: once
J: TRBJ1-2
D: TRBD1
CDR3: CAWSLLRQGAGYTF
DNA: TGTGCCTGGAGCTTGCTAAGACAGGGAGCAGGCTACACCTTC

V: TRBV6-6
size: -
J: TRBJ2-1
D: -
CDR3: CASRPGGGGNEQFF
DNA: TGTGCCAGCAGGCCAGGCGGGGGCGGCAATGAGCAGTTCTTC

V: TRBV28
size: -
J: TRBJ2-7
D: TRBD1
CDR3: CASSYHRTGPYEQYF
DNA: TGTGCCAGCAGTTACCACAGGACAGGGCCCTACGAGCAGTACTTC

V: TRBV29-1
size: -
J: TRBJ2-4
D: TRBD2
CDR3: CSVVGGSKNIQYF
DNA: TGCAGCGTTGTGGGGGGGTCGAAAAACATTCAGTACTTC

V: TRBV5-4
size: -
J: TRBJ1-4
D: TRBD1
CDR3: CASSSGQGAPATNEKLFF
DNA: TGTGCCAGCAGCTCGGGACAGGGGGCCCCTGCAACTAATGAAAAACTGTTTTTT

V: TRBV5-1
size: -
J: TRBJ2-7
D: -
CDR3: CASSLAFGQGLQYF
DNA: TGCGCCAGCAGCTTGGCCTTTGGGCAGGGGTTACAGTACTTC

V: TRBV5-1
size: -
J: TRBJ2-3
D: -
CDR3: CASSLAGVRTDTQYF
DNA: TGCGCCAGCAGCTTGGCGGGAGTTCGCACAGATACGCAGTATTTT

V: TRBV2
size: -
J: TRBJ1-2
D: TRBD1
CDR3: CASSDQGAGYGYTF
DNA: TGTGCCAGCAGCGATCAGGGGGCGGGCTATGGCTACACCTTC

V: TRBV2
size: -
J: TRBJ2-3
D: TRBD1
CDR3: CASRLTGPDTQYF
DNA: TGTGCCAGCAGGCTGACAGGGCCAGATACGCAGTATTTT